The 17 T cell receptor beta chains below were found in one sample sequenced in a study of cytomegalovirus exposure and HLA in healthy donors. A multiplex PCR was run with 60 Vbeta primers and 13 Jbeta primers. The method was immunoSEQ multiplex PCR; TCRdb's version includes in-frame clones alone and lacks a portion of them. The sample contains about 120,000 clones, approximately 80% of which appear only once. The sequenced sample was PBMCs. The receptors here all came from a female donor in good health and CMV-seropositive.

This clone was observed once. The chain has TRBV15 and TRBJ1-2; D gene uncertain. Germline loops: CDR1 LNHNV, CDR2 YYDKDF (reference sequence). The CDR3 runs 12 residues. The germline V and J ends were trimmed by 3 bases and 4 bases, with 6 bases remaining between them. CDR3 in amino acids: CATSSQFYGYTF. The CDR3 DNA sequence: TGTGCCACCAGCAGTCAATTCTATGGCTACACCTTC.

This chain connects TRBV2 to TRBJ1-4, with 7 bases fitting TRBD1. The ends lost 7 bases at V and 10 bases at J; junction bases unmatched: 15. Germline CDR1 is SNHLY and CDR2 is FYNNEI. The CDR3 is made up of 15 amino acids. CDR3 nucleotide sequence: TGTGCCAGCATGCGGGTCGCCAGGGGGACGGGAAAACTGTTTTTT. This gives the protein CASMRVARGTGKLFF.

The chain couples TRBV6-5 to TRBJ1-3, with 8 bases lining up with TRBD1. The V segment lost 5 bases and the J segment 2 bases; nucleotides outside the gene matches: 5. Germline V gives CDR1 MNHEY, CDR2 SVGAGI. The CDR3 runs 15 residues. This chain's CDR3 is CASSRQGTPGNTIYF. CDR3 coding DNA: TGTGCCAGCAGTCGACAGGGGACCCCTGGAAACACCATATATTTT.

This clone was seen a handful of times. The CDR3 protein is CASSQDHRGTEAFF. CDR3 in DNA: TGCGCCAGCAGCCAAGATCACAGGGGCACTGAAGCTTTCTTT. The V call is TRBV4-3, the J call TRBJ1-1; TRBD1 agrees at 7 bases. The CDR3 loop spans 14 amino acids. V gave up 0 bases and J gave up 4 bases; unmatched junction bases: 2. The germline V gene has CDR1 LGHNA and CDR2 YSLEER.

In this sample, this clone turned up once. The CDR3 spells CASSLAANTNTGELFF. The CDR3 region has the DNA TGTGCCAGCAGCTTAGCAGCTAATACGAACACCGGGGAGCTGTTTTTT. V gene TRBV7-2 combines with J gene TRBJ2-2; D gene ambiguous. Trimming removed 0 bases from V and 0 bases from J, with 8 bases in between. The germline gives CDR1 SGHTA, CDR2 FQGNSA. CDR3 size: 16 residues.

Note on this clone: This sample includes further DNA sequences coding for the same CDR3. The chain couples TRBV4-2 to TRBJ1-2, with 9 bases matching TRBD1. Per germline, CDR1 LGHNA and CDR2 YNFKEQ. Germline trimming cut 6 bases from V and 3 bases from J; bases unmatched to any gene: 2. This CDR3 is built from 13 residues. The CDR3 region has the DNA TGTGCCAGCAGTAGGGACAGGGACTATGGCTACACCTTC. Residues: CASSRDRDYGYTF.

The CDR3 nucleotides read TGTGCCAGCTCACCACTTGAGGGCGACGGCTACACCTTC. Translation: CASSPLEGDGYTF. The chain employs TRBV18 and TRBJ1-2; D gene unclear. The CDR3 runs to 13 residues. V lost 1 base, J lost 8 bases, and 11 bases lay in between. Germline CDR1 reads KGHSH; CDR2 reads LQKENI.

V and J are TRBV4-2 and TRBJ1-3, with 10 bases identical to TRBD1. Germline assignment: CDR1 LGHNA and CDR2 YNFKEQ. Trimming removed 2 bases from V and 1 base from J; junction bases left unmatched: 11. The CDR3 covers 19 residues. This CDR3 is CASSQRTGTGVASGNTIYF. The DNA for the CDR3 is TGTGCCAGCAGCCAACGCACCGGGACAGGGGTTGCATCTGGAAACACCATATATTTT.

This rearrangement joins TRBV28 to TRBJ1-6; 9 bases fit TRBD1. Germline loops: CDR1 MDHEN, CDR2 SYDVKM. With V trimmed by 2 bases and J by 8 bases, 13 bases remained unmatched. This CDR3 has 18 amino acids. The CDR3 is CASSLKLVAGQGHSPLHF. In nucleotides, the CDR3 is TGTGCCAGCAGTTTAAAACTAGTGGCGGGACAGGGTCATTCACCCCTCCACTTT.

This clone has just one count. V and J are TRBV19 and TRBJ2-6, with D hard to call. The germline V gene has CDR1 LNHDA and CDR2 SQIVND (reference sequence). The CDR3 contains 14 residues. The ends were cut back, 6 bases at V and 1 base at J, with 7 bases in the middle. CDR3 residues: CASRARSGANVLTF. The CDR3 DNA reads as TGTGCCAGTAGGGCACGATCTGGGGCCAACGTCCTGACTTTC. Full variable domain (rest looked up from reference TRBV19 and TRBJ2-6): DGGITQSPKYLFRKEGQNVTLSCEQNLNHDAMYWYRQDPGQGLRLIYYSQIVNDFQKGDIAEGYSVSREKKESFPLTVTSAQKNPTAFYLCASRARSGANVLTFGAGSRLTVL.

The chain employs TRBV6-5 and TRBJ2-3; D uncertain. CDR3 length: 13 residues. Germline loops: CDR1 MNHEY, CDR2 SVGAGI. V dropped 8 bases and J dropped 8 bases, with 17 bases sitting between them. The CDR3 DNA sequence: TGTGCCAGCGCCTTCGAGGCGTACGGTACGCAGTATTTT. It is translated as CASAFEAYGTQYF.

In its sample, this clone was seen a few times. The chain is built from TRBV19 and TRBJ2-3; 7 nucleotides align to TRBD2. The CDR3 runs to 14 residues. Germline CDR1 reads LNHDA; CDR2 reads SQIVND (reference sequence). V lost 3 bases to trimming and J lost 12 bases; unmatched junction nucleotides: 12. CDR3 nucleotides: TGTGCCAGTAGTATGCCCTTGGACGGGGGGACTCAGTATTTT. It specifies CASSMPLDGGTQYF.

This clone was counted between two and nine times. This sequence joins TRBV30 and TRBJ2-2, with 11 bases lining up with TRBD1. Unmatched junction bases numbered 3, after V lost 0 bases and J lost 6 bases. This CDR3 is built from 15 residues. Germline CDR1 is GTSNPN and CDR2 is SVGIG (reference sequence). The CDR3 nucleotides are TGTGCCTGGAGTGTAGGACAGGGGGCGGCCGGGGAGCTGTTTTTT. It encodes CAWSVGQGAAGELFF. Complete variable domain (other parts from reference TRBV30 and TRBJ2-2): SQTIHQWPATLVQPVGSPLSLECTVEGTSNPNLYWYRQAAGRGLQLLFYSVGIGQISSEVPQNLSASRPQDRQFILSSKKLLLSDSGFYLCAWSVGQGAAGELFFGEGSRLTVL.

The chain has TRBV7-6 and TRBJ2-1; 8 bases align to TRBD1. The CDR3 has 13 residues. The V gene's germline CDR1 is SGHVS and CDR2 FNYEAQ. V lost 3 bases to trimming and J lost 7 bases; unmatched junction nucleotides: 2. The CDR3: CASSLGQVNEQFF. CDR3 bases: TGTGCCAGCAGCTTGGGACAGGTGAATGAGCAGTTCTTC.

This clone was detected only a few times. In nucleotides, the CDR3 is TGTGCCAGCAGCAGGACAGGACTTTACGAGCAGTACTTC. Amino acids: CASSRTGLYEQYF. The rearrangement uses TRBV6-5 and TRBJ2-7; 7 bases are a match to TRBD1. Germline CDR1 reads MNHEY; CDR2 reads SVGAGI. V was clipped by 6 bases and J by 4 bases; unmatched bases: 6. The CDR3 consists of 13 residues.

The V call is TRBV15, the J call TRBJ1-1, with D uncertain. The V and J ends lost 1 base and 6 bases respectively, with 18 bases between them. Looked up from germline, CDR1 is LNHNV and CDR2 is YYDKDF (reference sequence). There are 16 residues in the CDR3. As DNA, the CDR3 is TGTGCCACCAGCAGAGGGGGAGCACACTTTGGGGCTGAAGCTTTCTTT. Translated, it gives CATSRGGAHFGAEAFF. Drawing the rest from reference TRBV15 and TRBJ1-1, the complete variable domain is DAMVIQNPRYQVTQFGKPVTLSCSQTLNHNVMYWYQQKSSQAPKLLFHYYDKDFNNEADTPDNFQSRRPNTSFCFLDIRSPGLGDTAMYLCATSRGGAHFGAEAFFGQGTRLTVV.

The chain has TRBV5-4 and TRBJ1-2, with 7 bases matching TRBD1. Trimming removed 0 bases from V and 8 bases from J; junction bases left unmatched: 7. The CDR3 loop spans 14 amino acids. Germline V gene sequence: CDR1 SGHNT, CDR2 YYREEE (reference sequence). The CDR3 spells CASSLASRTGGYTF. The CDR3 nucleotides read TGTGCCAGCAGCTTGGCTAGCAGGACAGGAGGCTACACCTTC.